A selection of T cell receptor beta chains follows, all from one sample in a study of CD8+ T cells in alopecia areata. Produced via immunoSEQ multiplex PCR; TCRdb's table is partial and in-frame only. The sample lists about 200,000 clones; 56% were seen once. Sequencing input: CD8+ T cells sorted from blood. The receptors derive from a human donor in good health. Both conserved end residues are part of each CDR3. Fields, in order: V gene, D gene, J gene, clone size, CDR3 DNA, CDR3 protein. D genes are given only for firm matches. A clone size is listed for some rows: how often the clone was seen (once, few, many), or a class if it is expanded.

V gene: TRBV4-1; D gene: .; J gene: TRBJ1-1; clone size: .; CDR3 DNA: TGCGCCAGCAGCCAAGAACCCGGGGTGAACACTGAAGCTTTCTTT; CDR3 protein: CASSQEPGVNTEAFF
V gene: TRBV4-1; D gene: .; J gene: TRBJ1-2; clone size: .; CDR3 DNA: TGCGCCAGCAGCCAAGAGTCCGGCTATGGCTACACCTTC; CDR3 protein: CASSQESGYGYTF
V gene: TRBV13; D gene: .; J gene: TRBJ2-7; clone size: .; CDR3 DNA: TGTGCCAGCAGTCCCACAGGGCACGAGCAGTACTTC; CDR3 protein: CASSPTGHEQYF
V gene: TRBV6-1; D gene: .; J gene: TRBJ2-3; clone size: few; CDR3 DNA: TGTGCCAGCAGTGCTTTAAGCACAGATACGCAGTATTTT; CDR3 protein: CASSALSTDTQYF
V gene: TRBV15; D gene: .; J gene: TRBJ1-1; clone size: .; CDR3 DNA: TGTGCCACCAGCAGAGATCGGATGAACACTGAAGCTTTCTTT; CDR3 protein: CATSRDRMNTEAFF
V gene: TRBV5-6; D gene: .; J gene: TRBJ1-5; clone size: .; CDR3 DNA: TGTGCCAGCAGCCCGGGAGGTACTCAGCCCCAGCATTTT; CDR3 protein: CASSPGGTQPQHF
V gene: TRBV30; D gene: TRBD1; J gene: TRBJ1-2; clone size: .; CDR3 DNA: TGTGCCTGGAGTCCGGACAGGACAGACTACACCTTC; CDR3 protein: CAWSPDRTDYTF
V gene: TRBV4-1; D gene: .; J gene: TRBJ2-5; clone size: .; CDR3 DNA: TGCGCCAGCAGCCAAGTTGTCGGTTCCGAGACCCAGTACTTC; CDR3 protein: CASSQVVGSETQYF
V gene: TRBV4-1; D gene: .; J gene: TRBJ1-5; clone size: .; CDR3 DNA: TGCGCCAGCAGCCAAGGGGACTCGATGGGACAGCCCCAGCATTTT; CDR3 protein: CASSQGDSMGQPQHF
V gene: TRBV12-5; D gene: .; J gene: TRBJ2-5; clone size: .; CDR3 DNA: TGTGCTAGTGGTTTGGCCCAAGAGACCCAGTACTTC; CDR3 protein: CASGLAQETQYF
V gene: TRBV6-5; D gene: .; J gene: TRBJ2-3; clone size: .; CDR3 DNA: TGTGCCAGCAGTTACTCGAGGACCCCTCGATGGGATACGCAGTATTTT; CDR3 protein: CASSYSRTPRWDTQYF
V gene: TRBV29-1; D gene: TRBD1; J gene: TRBJ1-1; clone size: once; CDR3 DNA: TGCAGCGCTGCAGGGGGCGCGGATGGCACTGAAGCTTTCTTT; CDR3 protein: CSAAGGADGTEAFF
V gene: TRBV9; D gene: .; J gene: TRBJ1-1; clone size: .; CDR3 DNA: TGTGCCAGCAGCGTATCCGGAGCGGAAGCTTTCTTT; CDR3 protein: CASSVSGAEAFF
V gene: TRBV7-9; D gene: .; J gene: TRBJ1-5; clone size: few; CDR3 DNA: TGTGCCAGCAGCTTAGCGGAGGTGTATCAGCCCCAGCATTTT; CDR3 protein: CASSLAEVYQPQHF
V gene: TRBV7-9; D gene: TRBD1; J gene: TRBJ2-5; clone size: once; CDR3 DNA: TGTGCCAGCAGTTTCCCCGGCGGACAGGGGGTTCCGGAGACCCAGTACTTC; CDR3 protein: CASSFPGGQGVPETQYF
V gene: TRBV29-1; D gene: .; J gene: TRBJ1-2; clone size: few; CDR3 DNA: TGCAGCGTTGGCCGGGAGTATGGCTACACCTTC; CDR3 protein: CSVGREYGYTF
V gene: TRBV25-1; D gene: .; J gene: TRBJ1-3; clone size: .; CDR3 DNA: TGTGCCAGCAGTGGGGATTGGAACACCATATATTTT; CDR3 protein: CASSGDWNTIYF
V gene: TRBV4-1; D gene: .; J gene: TRBJ2-3; clone size: .; CDR3 DNA: TGCGCCAGCAGCCACACAGATACGCAGTATTTT; CDR3 protein: CASSHTDTQYF
V gene: TRBV6-5; D gene: .; J gene: TRBJ1-5; clone size: .; CDR3 DNA: TGTGCCAGCAAATCCGGACAGCCTAATCAGCCCCAGCATTTT; CDR3 protein: CASKSGQPNQPQHF
V gene: TRBV4-1; D gene: .; J gene: TRBJ2-7; clone size: few; CDR3 DNA: TGCGCCAGCAGCCACTCGTTCGGGAACTACGAGCAGTACTTC; CDR3 protein: CASSHSFGNYEQYF
V gene: TRBV27; D gene: .; J gene: TRBJ2-1; clone size: .; CDR3 DNA: TGTGCCAGCACTTACGGGGGCAGGCACAATGAGCAGTTCTTC; CDR3 protein: CASTYGGRHNEQFF
V gene: TRBV6-5; D gene: TRBD1; J gene: TRBJ1-2; clone size: .; CDR3 DNA: TGTGCCAGCGCCCGAGGGACAGACCCTATCGGCTACACCTTC; CDR3 protein: CASARGTDPIGYTF
V gene: TRBV29-1; D gene: .; J gene: TRBJ2-7; clone size: few; CDR3 DNA: TGCAGCGTTGTCGGGGACTCCTACGAGCAGTACTTC; CDR3 protein: CSVVGDSYEQYF
V gene: TRBV7-9; D gene: .; J gene: TRBJ1-1; clone size: .; CDR3 DNA: TGTGCCAGCAGCCCCATAAACCCCGAGACACTCACTGAAGCTTTCTTT; CDR3 protein: CASSPINPETLTEAFF
V gene: TRBV7-2; D gene: .; J gene: TRBJ1-2; clone size: .; CDR3 DNA: TGTGCCAGCAGCCCCGTAGGGGGTTTTGTTCTGTGTGGCTACACCTTC; CDR3 protein: CASSPVGGFVLCGYTF
V gene: TRBV7-6; D gene: .; J gene: TRBJ2-7; clone size: .; CDR3 DNA: TGTGCCAGCAGCCCGGCGGTGGGCGGGTTCTACGAGCAGTACTTC; CDR3 protein: CASSPAVGGFYEQYF
V gene: TRBV4-1; D gene: .; J gene: TRBJ1-1; clone size: .; CDR3 DNA: TGCGCCAGCAGCGCCTCCAGGGTAACGAACACTGAAGCTTTCTTT; CDR3 protein: CASSASRVTNTEAFF
V gene: TRBV29-1; D gene: .; J gene: TRBJ1-1; clone size: .; CDR3 DNA: TGCAGCGTTGAGAGGGGAAGCGGGGCTTTCTTT; CDR3 protein: CSVERGSGAFF
V gene: TRBV6-5; D gene: .; J gene: TRBJ2-2; clone size: few; CDR3 DNA: TGTGCCAGCAGTTACTCCAGCGCCGGGGAGCTGTTTTTT; CDR3 protein: CASSYSSAGELFF
V gene: TRBV27; D gene: TRBD1; J gene: TRBJ2-1; clone size: .; CDR3 DNA: TGTGCCAGCAGTTTGACAGGGTCCTCCTGGGGGCAGTTCTTC; CDR3 protein: CASSLTGSSWGQFF
V gene: TRBV6-1; D gene: .; J gene: TRBJ2-5; clone size: .; CDR3 DNA: TGTGCCAGCACCCTAATCAGGGTAGTCCAAGAGACCCAGTACTTC; CDR3 protein: CASTLIRVVQETQYF
V gene: TRBV28; D gene: .; J gene: TRBJ1-2; clone size: .; CDR3 DNA: TGTGCCAGCAGTTTGGTTAACTATGGCTACACCTTC; CDR3 protein: CASSLVNYGYTF
V gene: TRBV7-9; D gene: .; J gene: TRBJ2-3; clone size: few; CDR3 DNA: TGTGCCACCCCCGATACGCAGTATTTT; CDR3 protein: CATPDTQYF
V gene: TRBV4-1; D gene: TRBD2; J gene: TRBJ2-5; clone size: once; CDR3 DNA: TGCGCCAGCAGCCAACGCGGGGGGCAAGAGACCCAGTACTTC; CDR3 protein: CASSQRGGQETQYF
V gene: TRBV30; D gene: .; J gene: TRBJ2-2; clone size: .; CDR3 DNA: TGTGCCTGGAGTGTCGGGACATACACCGGGGAGCTGTTTTTT; CDR3 protein: CAWSVGTYTGELFF
V gene: TRBV5-1; D gene: TRBD2; J gene: TRBJ2-2; clone size: .; CDR3 DNA: TGCGCCAGCAGCTTGGTACCGGGACTAAAAAACACCGGGGAGCTGTTTTTT; CDR3 protein: CASSLVPGLKNTGELFF
V gene: TRBV2; D gene: .; J gene: TRBJ1-2; clone size: few; CDR3 DNA: TGTGCCCGCATGGGAGGGAATGGGAATGGCTACACCTTC; CDR3 protein: CARMGGNGNGYTF
V gene: TRBV5-1; D gene: TRBD2; J gene: TRBJ2-5; clone size: .; CDR3 DNA: TGCGCCAGCAGCTTGCTGGGGGGGGAAGAGACCCAGTACTTC; CDR3 protein: CASSLLGGEETQYF
V gene: TRBV28; D gene: TRBD1; J gene: TRBJ2-7; clone size: few; CDR3 DNA: TGTGCCAGCAGTATTACCGGGACAGGGGACGAGCAGTACTTC; CDR3 protein: CASSITGTGDEQYF
V gene: TRBV18; D gene: .; J gene: TRBJ2-7; clone size: .; CDR3 DNA: TGTGCCAGCTCATTAAGCCGGTGGAACGAGCAGTACTTC; CDR3 protein: CASSLSRWNEQYF
V gene: TRBV7-6; D gene: TRBD1; J gene: TRBJ1-6; clone size: .; CDR3 DNA: TGTGCCAGCAGCCTTACCCGACAGGGGAATTCACCCCTCCACTTT; CDR3 protein: CASSLTRQGNSPLHF
V gene: TRBV19; D gene: TRBD2; J gene: TRBJ2-5; clone size: .; CDR3 DNA: TGTGCCAGTAGTACGCGACTAGCGGGCGCAGAGACCCAGTACTTC; CDR3 protein: CASSTRLAGAETQYF
V gene: TRBV11-1; D gene: TRBD1; J gene: TRBJ2-7; clone size: .; CDR3 DNA: TGTGCCAGCAGCTACGGGACAGGGGGCTCGTACGAGCAGTACTTC; CDR3 protein: CASSYGTGGSYEQYF
V gene: TRBV5-1; D gene: TRBD1; J gene: TRBJ1-1; clone size: .; CDR3 DNA: TGCGCCAGCAGCCTGCATACGACAGGGATGAACACTGAAGCTTTCTTT; CDR3 protein: CASSLHTTGMNTEAFF
V gene: TRBV2; D gene: .; J gene: TRBJ1-5; clone size: .; CDR3 DNA: TGTGCCAGCGGGGGTGAGGGAAACAATCAGCCCCAGCATTTT; CDR3 protein: CASGGEGNNQPQHF
V gene: TRBV5-6; D gene: .; J gene: TRBJ1-5; clone size: .; CDR3 DNA: TGTGCCAGCAGCCCGATGACAGGTAATCAGCCCCAGCATTTT; CDR3 protein: CASSPMTGNQPQHF
V gene: TRBV19; D gene: .; J gene: TRBJ1-5; clone size: .; CDR3 DNA: TGTGCCAGTAAGTCGCAGGGTAATCAGCCCCAGCATTTT; CDR3 protein: CASKSQGNQPQHF
V gene: TRBV4-1; D gene: .; J gene: TRBJ1-2; clone size: .; CDR3 DNA: TGCGCCAGCACCCCCGGAGGGGCAAAAATCGGCTACACCTTC; CDR3 protein: CASTPGGAKIGYTF
V gene: TRBV29-1; D gene: .; J gene: TRBJ1-1; clone size: .; CDR3 DNA: TGCAGCGTTGTCAAAGGGGGTGAAGCTTTCTTT; CDR3 protein: CSVVKGGEAFF
V gene: TRBV15; D gene: .; J gene: TRBJ2-7; clone size: .; CDR3 DNA: TGTGCCACCAGCACCCATATCGGCAGCCAAGGGCACTACGAGCAGTACTTC; CDR3 protein: CATSTHIGSQGHYEQYF